Listed below are T cell receptor beta chains from one sample, sequenced in a study of blood T cell repertoires in COVID-19. Method: immunoSEQ multiplex PCR; TCRdb's copy keeps in-frame clones and lacks some. The table lists around 310,000 clones, around 90% of them singletons. Sequencing was carried out using peripheral blood. These receptors were taken from a woman aged 30 to 39 with COVID-19, enrolled during active disease. Each CDR3 is given with its conserved first and last residue. Each record gives: D gene, V gene, J gene, clone size, CDR3 DNA, CDR3 protein. The D gene is left open where the match is weak. Clone size is not always given. Where it is, it says once, few, many or a class for expanded clones.

d_gene: .; v_gene: TRBV5-1; j_gene: TRBJ2-1; abundance: .; CDR3nt: TGCGCCAGCAGCATCAGGGGACCGCAACTTAAAGACAATGAGCAGTTCTTC; CDR3aa: CASSIRGPQLKDNEQFF
d_gene: TRBD2; v_gene: TRBV7-9; j_gene: TRBJ2-1; abundance: once; CDR3nt: TGTGCCAGCAGCACTATAGCGGGAGGGCCCCGCAATGAGCAGTTCTTC; CDR3aa: CASSTIAGGPRNEQFF
d_gene: .; v_gene: TRBV14; j_gene: TRBJ2-1; abundance: .; CDR3nt: TGTGCCAGCAGCCAAGATAGGAGAGCATACAATGAGCAGTTCTTC; CDR3aa: CASSQDRRAYNEQFF
d_gene: TRBD1; v_gene: TRBV10-3; j_gene: TRBJ1-2; abundance: few; CDR3nt: TGTGCCATCAGTGACCGACAGGGTTCGGGCTACACCTTC; CDR3aa: CAISDRQGSGYTF
d_gene: .; v_gene: TRBV21-1; j_gene: TRBJ2-5; abundance: once; CDR3nt: TGTGCCAGCAGGAGGCAGACCGGGAAGACCCAGTACTTC; CDR3aa: CASRRQTGKTQYF
d_gene: .; v_gene: TRBV10-3; j_gene: TRBJ1-3; abundance: .; CDR3nt: TGTGCCATCAGTCCATTTGGACAATACGGAAACACCATATATTTT; CDR3aa: CAISPFGQYGNTIYF
d_gene: .; v_gene: TRBV5-6; j_gene: TRBJ1-2; abundance: .; CDR3nt: TGTGCCAGCAGCTACGTGCGGAGTAACTATGGCTACACCTTC; CDR3aa: CASSYVRSNYGYTF
d_gene: .; v_gene: TRBV5-6; j_gene: TRBJ1-5; abundance: .; CDR3nt: TGTGCCAGCAGCTTGGGGCAGATCAATCAGCCCCAGCATTTT; CDR3aa: CASSLGQINQPQHF
d_gene: TRBD1; v_gene: TRBV6-1; j_gene: TRBJ2-7; abundance: once; CDR3nt: TGTGCCAGCAGTGAATGGACAGGGGGCAACTACGAGCAGTACTTC; CDR3aa: CASSEWTGGNYEQYF
d_gene: .; v_gene: TRBV30; j_gene: TRBJ2-3; abundance: .; CDR3nt: TGTGCCTGGAGTGTAGACGGAGGGACAGATACGCAGTATTTT; CDR3aa: CAWSVDGGTDTQYF
d_gene: TRBD2; v_gene: TRBV5-4; j_gene: TRBJ2-3; abundance: .; CDR3nt: TGTGCCAGCAGCTTGGTAGGACTAGCAGGCACAGATACGCAGTATTTT; CDR3aa: CASSLVGLAGTDTQYF
d_gene: .; v_gene: TRBV5-4; j_gene: TRBJ2-3; abundance: .; CDR3nt: TGTGCCAGCAGCTCCCGACAGCCAGATACGCAGTATTTT; CDR3aa: CASSSRQPDTQYF
d_gene: TRBD2; v_gene: TRBV5-1; j_gene: TRBJ2-5; abundance: .; CDR3nt: TGCGCCAGCAGCGGTGGGGGGGTCGGAGAGACCCAGTACTTC; CDR3aa: CASSGGGVGETQYF
d_gene: .; v_gene: TRBV4-3; j_gene: TRBJ2-1; abundance: .; CDR3nt: TGCGCCAGCAGCCAAGGGTTTGGCAGGGTAAGCAATGAGCAGTTCTTC; CDR3aa: CASSQGFGRVSNEQFF
d_gene: TRBD1; v_gene: TRBV10-2; j_gene: TRBJ2-1; abundance: .; CDR3nt: TGCGCCAGCAGTGATCATGGACAGGGGCAACGCGAGCAGTTCTTC; CDR3aa: CASSDHGQGQREQFF
d_gene: .; v_gene: TRBV4-2; j_gene: TRBJ1-5; abundance: .; CDR3nt: TGTGCCAGCAGCCAAGGCGACCGGTGGGCAAGTCAGCCCCAGCATTTT; CDR3aa: CASSQGDRWASQPQHF
d_gene: TRBD1; v_gene: TRBV9; j_gene: TRBJ1-6; abundance: .; CDR3nt: TGTGCCAGCAGCCTGGCCGGGACAGGGGTTGATTCACCCCTCCACTTT; CDR3aa: CASSLAGTGVDSPLHF
d_gene: .; v_gene: TRBV2; j_gene: TRBJ1-4; abundance: .; CDR3nt: TGTGCCAGCATACGAGCATCCTTCGCGAATGAAAAACTGTTTTTT; CDR3aa: CASIRASFANEKLFF
d_gene: TRBD1; v_gene: TRBV7-8; j_gene: TRBJ2-7; abundance: .; CDR3nt: TGTGCCAGCAGCCCTCGGGGACAGGGAGTCGGCGAGCAGTACTTC; CDR3aa: CASSPRGQGVGEQYF
d_gene: .; v_gene: TRBV11-2; j_gene: TRBJ1-1; abundance: .; CDR3nt: TGTGCCAGCAGCTTAGTGAGCCGATCTAACACTGAAGCTTTCTTT; CDR3aa: CASSLVSRSNTEAFF
d_gene: .; v_gene: TRBV5-5; j_gene: TRBJ2-1; abundance: .; CDR3nt: TGTGCCAGCAGCTTGCGGGAAGGTTACAATGAGCAGTTCTTC; CDR3aa: CASSLREGYNEQFF
d_gene: .; v_gene: TRBV6-6; j_gene: TRBJ1-5; abundance: .; CDR3nt: TGTGCCAGCAGGAGAATGGAGGATCAGCCCCAGCATTTT; CDR3aa: CASRRMEDQPQHF
d_gene: TRBD1; v_gene: TRBV4-1; j_gene: TRBJ1-2; abundance: .; CDR3nt: TGCGCCAGCAGCCAAGAGGGACAGGGCGGCTATGGCTACACCTTC; CDR3aa: CASSQEGQGGYGYTF
d_gene: TRBD1; v_gene: TRBV5-4; j_gene: TRBJ2-7; abundance: .; CDR3nt: TGTGCCAGCGAGTATACAGGGGATGGCGCCTACGAGCAGTACTTC; CDR3aa: CASEYTGDGAYEQYF
d_gene: TRBD1; v_gene: TRBV6-5; j_gene: TRBJ2-7; abundance: few; CDR3nt: TGTGCCAGCAGCGACAGGGGATGGTTGGAGCAGTACTTC; CDR3aa: CASSDRGWLEQYF
d_gene: .; v_gene: TRBV10-3; j_gene: TRBJ1-3; abundance: .; CDR3nt: TGTGCCATCAGCGAGGACATCTCTGGAAACACCATATATTTT; CDR3aa: CAISEDISGNTIYF
d_gene: .; v_gene: TRBV18; j_gene: TRBJ1-1; abundance: .; CDR3nt: TGTGCCAGCTCACCACCCAGGGCAGGAACTGAAGCTTTCTTT; CDR3aa: CASSPPRAGTEAFF
d_gene: .; v_gene: TRBV5-6; j_gene: TRBJ2-1; abundance: .; CDR3nt: TGTGCCAGCAGCGTAGCAGATGAGCAGTTCTTC; CDR3aa: CASSVADEQFF
d_gene: TRBD2; v_gene: TRBV10-3; j_gene: TRBJ2-3; abundance: .; CDR3nt: TGTGCCATCAGTGAGGGACTAGCGGGGGCGGATACGCAGTATTTT; CDR3aa: CAISEGLAGADTQYF
d_gene: .; v_gene: TRBV19; j_gene: TRBJ1-1; abundance: .; CDR3nt: TGTGCCAGTAGTGCAGGGGTCACTGAAGCTTTCTTT; CDR3aa: CASSAGVTEAFF
d_gene: .; v_gene: TRBV6-5; j_gene: TRBJ2-3; abundance: .; CDR3nt: TGTGCCAGCAGCCAGACAGTGGACAGCACAGATACGCAGTATTTT; CDR3aa: CASSQTVDSTDTQYF
d_gene: TRBD1; v_gene: TRBV28; j_gene: TRBJ1-2; abundance: .; CDR3nt: TGTGCCAGCAGTTTTAGAGGGGGCGGATATGGCTACACCTTC; CDR3aa: CASSFRGGGYGYTF
d_gene: .; v_gene: TRBV7-2; j_gene: TRBJ2-2; abundance: .; CDR3nt: TGTGCCAGCAGCTTCTTTACTGGGAACACCGGGGAGCTGTTTTTT; CDR3aa: CASSFFTGNTGELFF
d_gene: .; v_gene: TRBV19; j_gene: TRBJ2-3; abundance: .; CDR3nt: TGTGCCAGTAGTACCAAGCGGGTCACAGATACGCAGTATTTT; CDR3aa: CASSTKRVTDTQYF
d_gene: TRBD1; v_gene: TRBV3-1/TRBV3-2; j_gene: TRBJ2-2; abundance: once; CDR3nt: TGTGCCAGCAGCCCGACAGGGGGTACCGGGGAGCTGTTTTTT; CDR3aa: CASSPTGGTGELFF
d_gene: TRBD2; v_gene: TRBV4-3; j_gene: TRBJ2-7; abundance: .; CDR3nt: TGCGCCAGCAGCCAAGAACTAGCGGAAAAACGACCCTACGAGCAGTACTTC; CDR3aa: CASSQELAEKRPYEQYF
d_gene: .; v_gene: TRBV6-5; j_gene: TRBJ1-4; abundance: .; CDR3nt: TGTGCCAGCAGTTACTCTCAGGCTAATGAAAAACTGTTTTTT; CDR3aa: CASSYSQANEKLFF
d_gene: TRBD2; v_gene: TRBV11-2; j_gene: TRBJ2-7; abundance: .; CDR3nt: TGTGCCAGCAGCTTAAGGGCGGGGGAGATCTACGAGCAGTACTTC; CDR3aa: CASSLRAGEIYEQYF
d_gene: .; v_gene: TRBV2; j_gene: TRBJ2-3; abundance: .; CDR3nt: TGTGCCAGCAGTAAATACACAGATACGCAGTATTTT; CDR3aa: CASSKYTDTQYF
d_gene: TRBD1; v_gene: TRBV11-2; j_gene: TRBJ2-7; abundance: .; CDR3nt: TGTGCCAGCAGCTTAGGAGAGACAGGGTTATACGAGCAGTACTTC; CDR3aa: CASSLGETGLYEQYF
d_gene: .; v_gene: TRBV27; j_gene: TRBJ1-2; abundance: .; CDR3nt: TGTGCCAGCAGTGCCAGAGACAGTTTCGGTGGCTACACCTTC; CDR3aa: CASSARDSFGGYTF
d_gene: .; v_gene: TRBV5-1; j_gene: TRBJ2-7; abundance: .; CDR3nt: TGCGCCAGCAGCTCGGAGGGCGACTACTACGAGCAGTACTTC; CDR3aa: CASSSEGDYYEQYF